This entry features one T cell receptor beta chain sequence. What it binds is not known. A junction end diverges from the germline sequence, so it may reflect a read error. These data come from a study of cytomegalovirus exposure and HLA in healthy donors. The CDR3 runs to 14 residues. Germline V CDR1 and CDR2: SGHRS, YFSETQ. General observations from the study: The study carried out a later analysis of TCR beta sequences. It associated roughly 17,000 of them with specific HLA alleles at a false discovery rate of 0.05. Later findings reportedly placed an Asian-associated ancestry cluster below the approximately 630-donor mean for N-insertions. In an earlier analysis, about 87% or about 30%: the productive usage of most TCR beta V segments.

Primers for the PCR totalled 60 Vbeta and 13 Jbeta. The protocol was immunoSEQ multiplex PCR, while the TCRdb copy is restricted to in-frame clones and leaves out a portion. This table holds some 150,000 clones. The sample was PBMCs. The V call is TRBV5-1, the J call TRBJ2-4; possibly TRBD2 for D (6 bases). The TCR comes from a man aged 35 to 55 in good health and CMV-seronegative. CDR3 region: CASSSELAKSIQYF. The CDR3 bases are TGCGCCAGCAGCTCGGAACTAGCCAAAAGCATTCAGTACTTC.